The following is a T cell receptor beta chain sequence with its context. This clone has only one observation. This clone's antigen is unknown. Per-nucleotide qualities are absent, and no much larger clonotype sits a single base away. This specimen comes from a study of cytomegalovirus exposure and HLA in healthy donors (dated 2017 in TCRdb). Regarding the complete study: An earlier analysis of some 500 of the donors reported 250 to 300 Gb of sequence data and about 100 million unique TCR beta sequences from about 180 million T cells. The number of typed donors differed by locus: about 629-630 for A, B, C, DRB1 and DQB1; approximately 540 for DQA1; around 610 for DPA1; and 450 to 480 for DPB1. The study combined high-throughput TCR immunosequencing, statistical association of individual TCRs with disease status, and machine learning to predict cytomegalovirus infection status. Rather than drawing on any new phenotypic data, the later analysis identified candidate immune exposures from TCR beta sequences and the way those sequences occurred across donors. Besides the first cohort of around 670 subjects, a separate validation cohort made up of 120 different subjects was used. To decide whether each TCR beta V gene segment behaved as functional or pseudogenic, an earlier analysis of some 540 of the donors relied on high-throughput TCR beta sequencing. Donor age, sex, ethnicity and CMV serostatus were compiled together with the repertoire data. The study was designed to test whether signatures of past pathogen exposure could be identified by cataloging public T cell receptors. Among 398 genotyped donors of the cohort, an average of approximately 250,000 unique TCR beta nucleotide sequences were sequenced per donor, roughly 20% of them non-productive. In a later analysis, previously published TCR beta repertoires from 600 to 850 donors were re-analyzed and high-resolution HLA genotyping was added so that TCR occurrence patterns could be studied. Every discovery cohort repertoire had been produced on one sequencing platform. Around 330 gigabases of sequencing data and 75 million to 85 million unique TCR sequences made up an early release that covered approximately 700 HLA-typed donors. Class I and class II HLA loci were covered by the typing at four-digit resolution. The genetic ancestry cluster associated with self-reported Caucasian donors included about 81% of the approximately 430 genotyped donors. The study used immunosequencing to profile the T cell repertoires of 600 to 850 subjects and linked those repertoires to cytomegalovirus serostatus. Genome-wide SNP genotypes for about three fifths of the 666 donors were used in a later genetic analysis, which treated that subset as a discovery cohort. Because of strong linkage in the cohort, a few DR-DQ haplotypes were treated as single units for association and clustering. Findings and caveats that apply to the study as a whole: Immune exposure information for the cohort was limited to CMV serostatus. In vitro tests confirmed that a few of the cytomegalovirus-associated TCR beta chains recognize cytomegalovirus antigens. Some IMGT-functional V segments, including TRBV6-2 and TRBV6-3, could not be distinguished by the 87-base-pair reads and were therefore excluded. A further reported finding was that TCR beta sequences accurately predicted the HLA-A and HLA-B alleles for most subjects in the first cohort. In a later analysis, most CMV-associated TCR beta chains were found to appear HLA-restricted, with HLA associations seemingly driven largely by CMV exposure. Correlated functional status among segregating V segments might be attributable to linkage disequilibrium, but an unknown experimental factor could not be ruled out. According to the authors, the approach could potentially be generalized to other disease states and immunological phenotypes. The presence/absence analyses assumed that sequencing depth was roughly uniform across donors, and that assumption may not be true. A later analysis associated about 17,000 TCR beta sequences with specific HLA alleles at a false discovery rate of 0.05. A later genetic analysis reported fewer N-insertions in productive TCRs among donors in an Asian-associated ancestry cluster than the roughly 700-donor mean. When HLA alleles, especially DR and DQ, strongly co-occurred, attributing TCR associations to individual alleles was difficult. A later analysis found that TCR association rates varied across HLA loci, with DRB1 alleles showing the most associated TCRs and HLA-C alleles the fewest. HLA typing was unavailable for some donors at each locus, so association tests used only the typed subset. Across donors, most TCR sequences were observed very rarely, whereas some public TCRs were present in many individuals. A later genetic analysis associated a missense DCLRE1C variant with V-gene and J-gene trimming of TCR beta chains, and an independent cohort replicated the association. A cluster of highly shared sequence variants was judged likely to represent a technical artifact of the sequencing pipeline. The earlier analysis of nearly 600 of the donors excluded approximately 17 rarely observed V segments, including chromosome 9 orphons, because counts were too low. The classifier was reported to diagnose cytomegalovirus status with high specificity and sensitivity in both the original cohort and the validation cohort. In this cohort, only TCR beta chains were sequenced, and detectable features were limited by the absence of alpha or paired-chain data. In a later analysis, HLA-associated TCR beta chains were found to be more clonally expanded and to have lower generation probabilities than equally common non-associated chains. The study gave a list of 150 to 200 TCR beta chains associated with cytomegalovirus. Broadly in line with IMGT annotations, most TCR beta V segments showed up in productive rearrangements about 87% or about 30% of the time in an earlier analysis of around 550 of the donors. Several of the top co-occurrence clusters appeared to be linked to parvovirus B19, influenza, CMV and Epstein-Barr virus, according to a later analysis.

Library generation was performed with the immunoSEQ multiplex PCR assay. For the multiplex PCR, a mixture combining 60 forward primers for TCR Vbeta segments and 13 reverse primers for TCR Jbeta segments was used. The CDR3 region of rearranged TCR beta genes was amplified from genomic DNA by a multiplex PCR assay. The Illumina HiSeq System was used to sequence the amplified TCR beta libraries as 87-base-pair reads. Regarding the original processing steps: In a later analysis, around 80 million unique TCR beta chains were counted across the approximately 640 repertoires, and around 11 million of these chains were shared by at least two donors. Raw reads were error-corrected and collapsed into unique sequences with a nearest-neighbor algorithm that merged closely related sequences to remove PCR and sequencing errors. To assign V, D and J gene segments, CDR3 sequences were aligned to IMGT reference sequences. For a sequence to be retained, a match of at least six nucleotides to both a V gene segment and a J gene segment was required. Rearrangements were called productive when the CDR3 lacked stop codons and stayed in frame with V and J; all others were non-productive. CDR3 was defined according to IMGT convention as the region running from the second conserved V-encoded cysteine to the conserved J-encoded phenylalanine. The earlier analysis of about 610 of the donors excluded any sequence lacking an unambiguous match to a single V gene segment. In an earlier analysis of a few hundred of the donors, V segments were called functional above 56.7% productive rearrangements and were called segregating when the between-donor standard deviation exceeded 5%. A statistical classification framework was built for diagnosing cytomegalovirus status from the catalog of TCR beta chain sequences. In a later analysis, V and J genes were assigned by comparing TCR nucleotide sequences against IMGT/GENE-DB human TR gene sequences. The TCRdist pipeline was used in a later analysis to assign CDR3 sequences and most-parsimonious VDJ recombination scenarios. In a later analysis, each TCR beta chain was defined by its CDR3 amino acid sequence together with its V-gene family, and reads without a unique V-gene family were excluded. To address suspected cross-contamination and a sequencing artifact, a later analysis removed around 590 highly shared, low-generation-probability nucleotide sequences. In a later analysis, a clonal expansion index was calculated for each public chain from normalized within-repertoire ranks of inferred template counts. In a later analysis, generation probabilities were computed with a VDJ recombination model fitted to out-of-frame rearrangements, and the resulting probabilities were checked against IGoR. A later analysis scored TCR-TCR, TCR-HLA and TCR-CMV co-occurrence with hypergeometric tests, applying a repertoire-size bias correction to TCR pairs. A later analysis estimated false discovery rates by permuting HLA or CMV assignments 20 times. In a later analysis, co-occurring TCRs were grouped using DBSCAN, and TCRdist sequence similarity was added for clustering within HLA-allele-positive subsets. Repertoires with fewer than 30,000 or more than 120,000 public chains, plus five repertoires with anomalous nucleotide sharing, were excluded from co-occurrence clustering. Held by TCRdb, this immuneACCESS table contains in-frame sequences only and omits some clones. Under half of the omission traces to an unresolved V gene where checked; the cause of the rest is unknown. V, J and clone size are those of that table, while D and trimming were read from the DNA. This sample gives 150,000 to 200,000 clones in total; 65% to 70% of them show up just once. Clones ranked in the top ten supply 3.5% to 5.5% of the sample.

The cohort was made up of approximately 670 healthy bone marrow donors. All cohort members were sampled while nominally healthy, although unrecorded immune exposures were likely present. The donor tested CMV seropositive and was one of the 289 seropositive cohort members. Every donor gave a peripheral blood sample, and the peripheral blood mononuclear cells from that sample were used for TCR beta sequencing. The Qiagen DNeasy Blood Extraction Kit was used to extract genomic DNA from the blood cell samples. The CDR3 spans 17 residues, from the cysteine through the phenylalanine. Here the CDR3 DNA is all that survives: 51 bases in frame from base 1. The germline V gene (reference sequence) specifies MNHEY as CDR1 and SMNVEV as CDR2. V is shortened by 2 bases, J by 0 bases, and the region joining them spans 13 bases.

The chain joins TRBV27 to TRBJ2-2; possibly the D gene is TRBD2, per 5 matching bases. The receptor was derived from a woman under 30 in good health and CMV-seropositive. Sequencing was carried out using PBMCs. The sequenced DNA is TGTGCCAGCAGTTTAAGCGCTGGAGGAGCGAACACCGGGGAGCTGTTTTTT. It translates as CASSLSAGGANTGELFF.